These 8 T cell receptor beta chains share one sample of origin, sequenced in a study of blood T cell repertoires in COVID-19. Clones were read by immunoSEQ multiplex PCR, and TCRdb kept only the in-frame ones, dropping some. The sample holds around 380,000 clones, 81% seen once. Material: peripheral blood. Receptor source: a human donor with acute or convalescent COVID-19. The donor label of this sample is uncertain.

This clone was seen a single time. The chain couples TRBV6-5 to TRBJ2-1; 9 bases map to TRBD2. CDR1 is MNHEY, CDR2 SVGAGI, per germline. This CDR3 has 16 amino acids. After removal of 0 bases from V and 7 bases from J, the junction contained 7 bases not matched to a gene. CDR3 in amino acids: CASSYSEGLATNEQFF. The CDR3 DNA sequence: TGTGCCAGCAGTTACTCGGAGGGACTAGCAACAAATGAGCAGTTCTTC.

The chain recombines TRBV5-8 with TRBJ2-1; 12 bases align to TRBD2. Germline values: CDR1 SGHTS, CDR2 YDEGEE. The CDR3 sequence is 20 residues long. Trimming at V came to 1 base and at J to 4 bases, leaving 15 bases not matched to a gene. CDR3 amino acids: CASSLLLAGGSNPNYNEQFF. The CDR3 DNA reads as TGTGCCAGCAGCTTGTTGCTAGCGGGGGGGTCGAACCCAAATTACAATGAGCAGTTCTTC.

The rearrangement links TRBV5-1 to TRBJ2-7, with D possibly being TRBD1 (5 bases). The CDR3 sequence is 15 residues long. Trimming stripped 4 bases from V and 4 bases from J, with 18 bases between. CDR1 and CDR2 (germline): SGHRS, YFSETQ. CDR3 sequence reads: CASSPNGQGLYEQYF. Here the CDR3 DNA reads TGCGCCAGCAGCCCCAACGGCCAGGGATTGTACGAGCAGTACTTC.

This clone has only a few counts. The chain recombines TRBV27 with TRBJ1-4; D not certain. Germline CDR1 and CDR2: MNHEY and SMNVEV (reference sequence). The CDR3 loop spans 14 amino acids. With 5 bases removed from V and 6 bases from J, the gap between germline ends came to 13 bases. DNA of the CDR3: TGTGCCAGCAGTAACGGGGTCTCTCATGAAAAACTGTTTTTT. Residues: CASSNGVSHEKLFF.

A remark on this clone: Other DNA sequences in the same sample also yield this CDR3. The chain carries TRBV5-1 and TRBJ2-7, with 7 bases lining up with TRBD1. The CDR3 totals 14 residues. Germline CDR1 is SGHRS and CDR2 is YFSETQ. The J segment lost 3 bases and the V segment lost 0 bases, leaving 3 bases of the junction unmatched. The DNA for the CDR3 is TGCGCCAGCAGCTTGGGGACAGGAGTCTACGAGCAGTACTTC. Encoded protein: CASSLGTGVYEQYF.

This CDR3 reads CAWSVRGRGFIYEQYF. DNA for the CDR3: TGTGCCTGGAGTGTACGGGGGAGGGGGTTTATCTACGAGCAGTACTTC. The chain has TRBV30 and TRBJ2-7, with D tentatively TRBD2 (7 bases). Germline loops: CDR1 GTSNPN, CDR2 SVGIG (reference sequence). CDR3 length: 16 amino acids. V lost 0 bases and J 3 bases, leaving 18 bases between the germline ends. The whole variable domain, remainder taken from reference TRBV30 and TRBJ2-7, is SQTIHQWPATLVQPVGSPLSLECTVEGTSNPNLYWYRQAAGRGLQLLFYSVGIGQISSEVPQNLSASRPQDRQFILSSKKLLLSDSGFYLCAWSVRGRGFIYEQYFGPGTRLTVT.

This sequence joins TRBV27 and TRBJ1-1, with D possibly TRBD1 on 6 matching bases. Trimming stripped 2 bases from V and 1 base from J, with 17 bases between. This CDR3 spans 17 amino acids. CDR1 is MNHEY, CDR2 SMNVEV, per germline (reference sequence). CDR3 nucleotide sequence: TGTGCCAGCAGTTTAGGGGCAGGGGAAGTAGGGAACACTGAAGCTTTCTTT. It is translated as CASSLGAGEVGNTEAFF.

The gene calls are TRBV5-1 and TRBJ1-3; D is ambiguous. The V gene's germline CDR1 is SGHRS and CDR2 YFSETQ. This CDR3 is built from 16 residues. The V end lost 4 bases, the J end lost 0 bases, and 14 bases lay between the germline ends. In DNA, the CDR3 is TGCGCCAGCAGCGCCGTCCAGGCGAACTCTGGAAACACCATATATTTT. It is translated as CASSAVQANSGNTIYF.